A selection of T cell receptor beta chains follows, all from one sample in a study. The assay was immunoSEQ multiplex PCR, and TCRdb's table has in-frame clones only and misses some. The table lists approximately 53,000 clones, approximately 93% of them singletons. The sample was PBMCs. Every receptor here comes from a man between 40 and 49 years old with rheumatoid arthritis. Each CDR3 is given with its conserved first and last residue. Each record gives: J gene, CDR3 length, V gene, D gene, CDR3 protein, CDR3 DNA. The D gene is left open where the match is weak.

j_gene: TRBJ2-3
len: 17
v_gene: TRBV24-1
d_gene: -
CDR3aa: CATSETRTRAKADTQYF
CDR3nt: TGTGCCACCAGTGAGACCCGCACGAGGGCCAAGGCAGATACGCAGTATTTT

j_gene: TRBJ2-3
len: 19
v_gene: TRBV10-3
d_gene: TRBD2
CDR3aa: CAISESRGVAGERADTQYF
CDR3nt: TGTGCCATCAGTGAGTCGCGGGGGGTAGCGGGGGAGCGAGCAGATACGCAGTATTTT

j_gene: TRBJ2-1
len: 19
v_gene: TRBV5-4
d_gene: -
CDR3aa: CASSSDMEGSGRSYNEQFF
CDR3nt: TGTGCCAGCAGCTCGGACATGGAGGGGTCGGGGCGGAGTTACAATGAGCAGTTCTTC

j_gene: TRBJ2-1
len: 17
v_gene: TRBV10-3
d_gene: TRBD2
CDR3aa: CAISDLSGTSGSNEQFF
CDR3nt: TGTGCCATCAGTGACCTCTCCGGGACTAGCGGGAGTAATGAGCAGTTCTTC

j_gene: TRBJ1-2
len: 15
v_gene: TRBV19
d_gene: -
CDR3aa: CASTHPADGRYGYTF
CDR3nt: TGTGCCAGTACCCACCCTGCGGACGGCCGCTATGGCTACACCTTC

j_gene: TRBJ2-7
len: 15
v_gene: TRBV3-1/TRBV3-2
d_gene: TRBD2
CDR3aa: CASSQLAGSSYEQYF
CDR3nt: TGTGCCAGCAGCCAACTAGCGGGTAGCTCCTACGAGCAGTACTTC

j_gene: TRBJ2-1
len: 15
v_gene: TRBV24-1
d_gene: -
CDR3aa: CATSDHTYTYNEQFF
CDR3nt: TGTGCCACCAGCGACCACACCTATACCTACAATGAGCAGTTCTTC

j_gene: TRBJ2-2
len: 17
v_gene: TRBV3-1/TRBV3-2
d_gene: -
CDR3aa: CASSQRRGTTNTGELFF
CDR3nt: TGTGCCAGCAGCCAAAGGAGGGGGACTACGAACACCGGGGAGCTGTTTTTT

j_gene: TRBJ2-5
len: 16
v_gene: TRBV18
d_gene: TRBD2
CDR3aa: CASSPLRGSNQETQYF
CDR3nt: TGTGCCAGCTCACCGCTGCGGGGGTCCAACCAAGAGACCCAGTACTTC

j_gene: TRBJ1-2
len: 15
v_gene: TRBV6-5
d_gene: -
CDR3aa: CASSPGTVPNYGYTF
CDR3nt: TGTGCCAGCAGCCCCGGGACGGTCCCTAACTATGGCTACACCTTC

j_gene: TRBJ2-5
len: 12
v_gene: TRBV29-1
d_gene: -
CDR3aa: CSVLVFGETQYF
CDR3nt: TGCAGCGTTCTAGTCTTTGGGGAGACCCAGTACTTC

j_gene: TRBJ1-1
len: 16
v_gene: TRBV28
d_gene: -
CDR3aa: CASSRGGTVLYTEAFF
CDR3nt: TGTGCCAGCAGTAGGGGGGGGACGGTGTTGTACACTGAAGCTTTCTTT

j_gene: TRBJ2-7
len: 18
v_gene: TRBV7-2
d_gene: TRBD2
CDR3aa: CASSRTGTSGTSSYEQYF
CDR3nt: TGTGCCAGCAGTCGAACGGGGACTAGCGGGACCAGCTCCTACGAGCAGTACTTC

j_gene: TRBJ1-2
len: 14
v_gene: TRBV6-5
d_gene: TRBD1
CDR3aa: CASSYSTGVYGYTF
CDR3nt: TGTGCCAGCAGTTACTCGACAGGGGTGTATGGCTACACCTTC

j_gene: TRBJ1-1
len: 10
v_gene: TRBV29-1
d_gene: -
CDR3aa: CSVYKGRAFF
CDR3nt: TGCAGCGTCTATAAGGGTAGAGCTTTCTTT

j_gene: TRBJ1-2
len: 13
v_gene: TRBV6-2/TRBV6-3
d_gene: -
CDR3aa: CASSYFGNYGYTF
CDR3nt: TGTGCCAGCAGTTACTTTGGGAACTATGGCTACACCTTC

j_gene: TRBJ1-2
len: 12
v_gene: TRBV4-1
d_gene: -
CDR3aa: CASSLGTYGYTF
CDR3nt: TGCGCCAGCAGCCTCGGGACTTATGGCTACACCTTC